The 18 T cell receptor beta chains below were found in one sample sequenced in a study of blood T cell repertoires in COVID-19. The method was immunoSEQ multiplex PCR; TCRdb's version includes in-frame clones alone and lacks a portion of them. Counted here are 97,000 or so clones, 90% occurring once; the ten biggest clones make up 5% to 6.5%. Source material: peripheral blood. The receptors were gathered from a man aged 50 to 59 with acute or convalescent COVID-19.

The V gene is TRBV7-6, the J gene TRBJ2-7, with D unclear. Germline assignment: CDR1 SGHVS and CDR2 FNYEAQ. V lost 0 bases to trimming and J lost 2 bases, with 11 bases between them. The CDR3 is 15 amino acids. CDR3 sequence reads: CASSLAYGPTYEQYF. The CDR3 region has the DNA TGTGCCAGCAGCTTAGCATATGGGCCCACCTACGAGCAGTACTTC.

V gene TRBV10-1 combines with J gene TRBJ2-3; D gene ambiguous. The V gene's germline CDR1 is WNHNN and CDR2 SYGVQD (reference sequence). Trimming cost V 2 bases and J 2 bases, with 14 bases left between them. The CDR3 consists of 16 residues. The CDR3 sequence is CASSEGSPPSTDTQYF. Here the CDR3 DNA reads TGCGCCAGCAGTGAGGGTAGCCCTCCCTCCACAGATACGCAGTATTTT.

This rearrangement joins TRBV28 to TRBJ2-7; no clear D. The CDR3 loop spans 14 amino acids. Germline CDR1 is MDHEN and CDR2 is SYDVKM. Deletions cut 8 bases from V and 0 bases from J, with 14 bases between. The CDR3 loop is CASATVTPSYEQYF. As DNA, the CDR3 is TGTGCCAGCGCTACCGTGACACCCTCCTACGAGCAGTACTTC.

CDR3 region: CASSHHGQPDQPQHF. The CDR3 DNA sequence: TGTGCCAGCAGCCACCACGGACAGCCTGATCAGCCCCAGCATTTT. V usage is TRBV3-1 (or the pseudogene TRBV3-2) and J usage is TRBJ1-5, with a possible D match to TRBD1 (6 bases). V lost 3 bases and J lost 5, with 14 bases in between. Germline V gives CDR1 LGHDT, CDR2 YNNKEL (reference sequence). CDR3 size: 15 residues.

The chain joins TRBV6-1 to TRBJ2-7; tentative D call: TRBD1 (5 bases). V lost 2 bases, J lost 0 bases, and 11 bases lay in between. There are 15 residues in the CDR3. Looked up from germline, CDR1 is MNHNS and CDR2 is SASEGT. CDR3 protein: CASSERGRSSYEQYF. The CDR3 DNA reads as TGTGCCAGCAGTGAAAGGGGCCGTAGCTCCTACGAGCAGTACTTC.

V usage is TRBV19 and J usage is TRBJ1-1; D is uncertain. V dropped 7 bases and J dropped 6 bases, with 12 bases sitting between them. This CDR3 region has 12 residues. Germline V gene lookup returns CDR1 LNHDA and CDR2 SQIVND (reference sequence). CDR3 in amino acids: CASTTRLAEAFF. The CDR3 DNA follows: TGTGCCAGTACCACCCGGTTGGCTGAAGCTTTCTTT.

The V and J genes are TRBV19 and TRBJ2-2; D unclear. Per germline, CDR1 LNHDA and CDR2 SQIVND (reference sequence). The CDR3 loop spans 12 amino acids. Trimming stripped 5 bases from V and 7 bases from J, with 8 bases between. CDR3 DNA: TGTGCCAGTAGTTGGCCCGACGGGGAGCTGTTTTTT. Translating it yields CASSWPDGELFF.

The chain combines TRBV10-3 with TRBJ2-2, with 8 bases matching TRBD1. The CDR3 is made up of 15 amino acids. V shed 10 bases, J shed 5 bases, and the junction held 12 bases outside the gene matches. Germline-derived CDR1 and CDR2 are ENHRY and SYGVKD. The CDR3 is CASKFGQGGTGELFF. The DNA of the CDR3 is TGTGCCAGCAAATTTGGACAGGGTGGGACCGGGGAGCTGTTTTTT.

The chain recombines TRBV19 with TRBJ1-3; 7 nucleotides line up with TRBD1. Trimming cost V 5 bases and J 1 base; bases outside gene matches: 14. The germline V gene encodes CDR1 LNHDA and CDR2 SQIVND (reference sequence). This CDR3 contains 18 residues. DNA of the CDR3: TGTGCCAGTAGTGCTCCCGACCTCAGACAGGGTTCTGGAAACACCATATATTTT. Encoded protein: CASSAPDLRQGSGNTIYF.

This clone was seen a few times. The chain employs TRBV11-2 and TRBJ2-2, with 8 bases matching TRBD2. This CDR3 comprises 15 residues. Germline V gene lookup returns CDR1 SGHAT and CDR2 FQNNGV. Germline trimming cut 5 bases from V and 5 bases from J; bases unmatched to any gene: 7. The CDR3 region has the DNA TGTGCCAGCAGCCCCCGACTAGCGTCAACCGGGGAGCTGTTTTTT. Amino acids: CASSPRLASTGELFF.

V usage is TRBV9 and J usage is TRBJ2-1; TRBD1 is a possible D gene (5 bases). CDR3 length equals 15 residues. Trimming cost V 4 bases and J 5 bases, with 16 bases left between them. Germline CDR1 reads SGDLS; CDR2 reads YYNGEE. CDR3 nucleotide sequence: TGTGCCAGCAGCCCTCGACAGCCTCGCGACAATGAGCAGTTCTTC. This sequence encodes CASSPRQPRDNEQFF.

V and J are TRBV6-5 and TRBJ1-3; TRBD1 is a possible D gene (5 bases). Trimming stripped 9 bases from V and 0 bases from J, with 12 bases between. The CDR3 loop spans 14 amino acids. Germline assignment: CDR1 MNHEY and CDR2 SVGAGI. The chain's CDR3 is CASKGKSSGNTIYF. The DNA of the CDR3 is TGTGCCAGTAAGGGGAAAAGCTCTGGAAACACCATATATTTT.

CDR3 protein: CASRAPGTDTQYF. The CDR3 DNA reads TGTGCCAGCAGGGCCCCCGGCACAGATACGCAGTATTTT. The chain has TRBV6-5 and TRBJ2-3; D not resolved. V gave up 6 bases and J gave up 1 base, with 8 bases separating them. The CDR3 spans 13 residues. Germline CDR1 and CDR2: MNHEY and SVGAGI.

V gene TRBV4-1 combines with J gene TRBJ1-6; D might be TRBD1 (5 bases). The CDR3 is 15 residues long. V was pared by 0 bases and J by 4 bases, with 7 bases between. Germline CDR1 reads MGHRA; CDR2 reads YSYEKL. CDR3 coding DNA: TGCGCCAGCAGCCAAGAGCCAGGGTATAATTCACCCCTCCACTTT. It is translated as CASSQEPGYNSPLHF.

J is TRBJ2-7 and V is TRBV5-5; 9 nucleotides agree with TRBD2. Germline V gene data show CDR1 as SGHKS and CDR2 as YYEKEE (reference sequence). This CDR3 region has 16 residues. J gave up 2 bases and V 0 bases, and 6 bases lay outside the gene matches. The CDR3 DNA reads TGTGCCAGCAGCTTGGGGGCGGGGGGGGAAACCTACGAGCAGTACTTC. Translating gives CASSLGAGGETYEQYF.

V gene TRBV5-1 combines with J gene TRBJ2-7, with 8 positions matching TRBD2. The length of the CDR3 is 15 residues. Trimming took 4 bases from V and 5 from J; bases not matched to a gene: 11. The V gene's germline CDR1 is SGHRS and CDR2 YFSETQ. In DNA, the CDR3 is TGCGCCAGCAGCCCACAACTAGCGGTCGGCCACGAGCAGTACTTC. Translating gives CASSPQLAVGHEQYF.

The chain has TRBV6-2 or TRBV6-3 and TRBJ2-7; 8 bases agree with TRBD2. Germline V gene sequence: CDR1 MNHEY, CDR2 SVGEGT. The CDR3 spans 15 residues. Trimming took 3 bases from V and 3 from J; bases not matched to a gene: 7. CDR3 amino acids: CASSYLLAGSYEQYF. In nucleotides, the CDR3 is TGTGCCAGCAGTTATCTCCTAGCGGGCAGCTACGAGCAGTACTTC.

The chain couples TRBV6-5 to TRBJ1-1, with 7 bases matching TRBD1. CDR3 length equals 14 residues. CDR1 is MNHEY, CDR2 SVGAGI, per germline. V dropped 7 bases and J dropped 2; count of bases not matched to a gene: 7. The CDR3 reads CASNFDRVNTEAFF. For the CDR3, the DNA is TGTGCCAGCAACTTCGACAGGGTAAACACTGAAGCTTTCTTT.